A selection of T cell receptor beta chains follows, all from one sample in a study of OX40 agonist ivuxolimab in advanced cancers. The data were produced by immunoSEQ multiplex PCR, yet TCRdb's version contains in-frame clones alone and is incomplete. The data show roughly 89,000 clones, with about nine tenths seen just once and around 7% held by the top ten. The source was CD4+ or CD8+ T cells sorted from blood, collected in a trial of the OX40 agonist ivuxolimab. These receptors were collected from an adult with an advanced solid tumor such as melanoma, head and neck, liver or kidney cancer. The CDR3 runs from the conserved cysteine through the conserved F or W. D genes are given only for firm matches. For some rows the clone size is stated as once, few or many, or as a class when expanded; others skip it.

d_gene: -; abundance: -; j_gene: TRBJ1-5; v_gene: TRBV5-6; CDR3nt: TGTGCCAGCAGCTTGCGAGGGCTCGGGCCCCAGCATTTT; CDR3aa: CASSLRGLGPQHF
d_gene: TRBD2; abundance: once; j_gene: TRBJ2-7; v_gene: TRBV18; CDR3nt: TGTGCCAGCTCACTTCGGACTAGCGGGAGGGCCTTCGAGCAGTACTTC; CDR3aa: CASSLRTSGRAFEQYF
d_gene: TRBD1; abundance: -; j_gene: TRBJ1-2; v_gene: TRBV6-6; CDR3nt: TGTGCCAGCAGTTACTCAGGACAGGGTTCCTATGGCTACACCTTC; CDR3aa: CASSYSGQGSYGYTF
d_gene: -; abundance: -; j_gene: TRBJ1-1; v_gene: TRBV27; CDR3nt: TGTGCCAGCGCAGGGGCTAAAGACACTGAAGCTTTCTTT; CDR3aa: CASAGAKDTEAFF
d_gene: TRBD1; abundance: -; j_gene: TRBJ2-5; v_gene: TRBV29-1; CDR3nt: TGCAGCGTTGGACAGGGGATAGGAGAGACCCAGTACTTC; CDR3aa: CSVGQGIGETQYF
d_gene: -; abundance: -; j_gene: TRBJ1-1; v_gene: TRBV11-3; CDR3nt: TGTGCCAGCAGCTTAGTTTCGAACACTGAAGCTTTCTTT; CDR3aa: CASSLVSNTEAFF
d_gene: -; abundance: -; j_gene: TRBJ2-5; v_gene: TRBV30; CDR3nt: TGTGCCTGGAGTGTGGGGCAAGAGACCCAGTACTTC; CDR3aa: CAWSVGQETQYF
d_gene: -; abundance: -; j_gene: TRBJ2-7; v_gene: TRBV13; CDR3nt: TGTGCCAGCAGCCCCAGGACAGACATTTACGAGCAGTACTTC; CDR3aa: CASSPRTDIYEQYF
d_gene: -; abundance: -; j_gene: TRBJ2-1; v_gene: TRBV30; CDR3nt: TGTGCCTGGAACCGCCCCGGCTCCTACAATGAGCAGTTCTTC; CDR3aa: CAWNRPGSYNEQFF
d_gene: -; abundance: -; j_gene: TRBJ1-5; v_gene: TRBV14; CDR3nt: TGTGCCAGCAGCCAAGAACGGCCAGACTCGGGTGATCAGCCCCAGCATTTT; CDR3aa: CASSQERPDSGDQPQHF
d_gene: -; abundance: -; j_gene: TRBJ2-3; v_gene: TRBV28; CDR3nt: TGTGCCAGCAGTTTGGGGGCCGGGCGGATCACAGATACGCAGTATTTT; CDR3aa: CASSLGAGRITDTQYF
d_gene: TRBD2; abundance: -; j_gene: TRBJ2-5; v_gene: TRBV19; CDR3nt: TGTGCCAGTAGTATTACTAGCGGTCAAGAGACCCAGTACTTC; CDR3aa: CASSITSGQETQYF
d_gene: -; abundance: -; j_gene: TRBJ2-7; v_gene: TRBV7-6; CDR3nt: TGTGCCAGCAGCCCATCCCCCAGCGTTGCCTACGAGCAGTACTTC; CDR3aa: CASSPSPSVAYEQYF
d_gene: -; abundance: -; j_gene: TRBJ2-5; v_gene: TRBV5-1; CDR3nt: TGCGCCAGCAGCTTGGGAGTGAGCCAAGAGACCCAGTACTTC; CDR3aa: CASSLGVSQETQYF
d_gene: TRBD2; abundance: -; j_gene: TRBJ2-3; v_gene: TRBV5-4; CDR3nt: TGTGCCAGCAGTTTTAGCGGGAGAGTCGCAGATACGCAGTATTTT; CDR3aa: CASSFSGRVADTQYF
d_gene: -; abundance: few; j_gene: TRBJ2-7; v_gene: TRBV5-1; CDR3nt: TGCGCCAGCAGCTCCTCCTACGAGCAGTACTTC; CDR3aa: CASSSSYEQYF
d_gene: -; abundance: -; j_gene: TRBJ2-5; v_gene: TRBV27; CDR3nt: TGTGCCAGCCGATATCGGAACCAAGAGACCCAGTACTTC; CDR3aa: CASRYRNQETQYF
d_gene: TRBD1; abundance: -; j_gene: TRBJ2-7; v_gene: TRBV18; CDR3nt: TGTGCCAGCTCTCCGGCGTTGACAGGGAGTATTTACGAGCAGTACTTC; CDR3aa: CASSPALTGSIYEQYF
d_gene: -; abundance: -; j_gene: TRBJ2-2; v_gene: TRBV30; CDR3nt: TGTGCCTGGGCCAGGGTGTCCGGGGAGCTGTTTTTT; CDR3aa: CAWARVSGELFF
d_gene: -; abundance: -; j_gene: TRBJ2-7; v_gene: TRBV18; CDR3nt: TGTGCCAGCTCACCTATGGACAGTAAAGGGTACGAGCAGTACTTC; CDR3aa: CASSPMDSKGYEQYF
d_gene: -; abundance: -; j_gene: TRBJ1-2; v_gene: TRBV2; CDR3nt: TGTGCCAGTAACGGGGGCCTCGGCTACACCTTC; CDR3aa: CASNGGLGYTF
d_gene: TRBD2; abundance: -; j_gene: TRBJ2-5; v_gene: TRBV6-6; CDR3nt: TGTGCCAGCAGCCTCCCGGGGGGAGAGACCCAGTACTTC; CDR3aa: CASSLPGGETQYF
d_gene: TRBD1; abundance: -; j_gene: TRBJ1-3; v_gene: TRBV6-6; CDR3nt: TGTGCCAGCAGTTATACAGGGGCTCCTGGAAACACCATATATTTT; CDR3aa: CASSYTGAPGNTIYF